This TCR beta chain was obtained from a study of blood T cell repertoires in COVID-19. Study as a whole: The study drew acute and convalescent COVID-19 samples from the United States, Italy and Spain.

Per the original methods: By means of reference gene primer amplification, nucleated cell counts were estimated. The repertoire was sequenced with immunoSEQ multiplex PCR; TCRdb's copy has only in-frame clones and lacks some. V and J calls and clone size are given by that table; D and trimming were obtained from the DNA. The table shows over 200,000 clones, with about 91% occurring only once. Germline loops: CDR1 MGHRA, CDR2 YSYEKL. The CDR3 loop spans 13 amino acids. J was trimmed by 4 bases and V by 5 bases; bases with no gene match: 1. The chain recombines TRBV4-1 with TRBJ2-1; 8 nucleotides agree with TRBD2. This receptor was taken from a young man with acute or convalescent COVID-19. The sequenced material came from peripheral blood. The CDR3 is CASSGLAYNEQFF. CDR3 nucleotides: TGCGCCAGCAGCGGACTAGCTTACAATGAGCAGTTCTTC.